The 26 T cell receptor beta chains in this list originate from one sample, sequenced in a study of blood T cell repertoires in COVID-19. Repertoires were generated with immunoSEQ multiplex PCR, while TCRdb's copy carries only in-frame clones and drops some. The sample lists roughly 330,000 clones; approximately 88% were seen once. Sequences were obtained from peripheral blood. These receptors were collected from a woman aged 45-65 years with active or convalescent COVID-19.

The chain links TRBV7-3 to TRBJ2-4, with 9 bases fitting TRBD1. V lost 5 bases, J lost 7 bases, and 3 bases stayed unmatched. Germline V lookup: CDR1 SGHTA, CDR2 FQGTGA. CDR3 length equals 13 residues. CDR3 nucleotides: TGTGCCAGCAGCCCCGGACAGGGGAACATTCAGTACTTC. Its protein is CASSPGQGNIQYF.

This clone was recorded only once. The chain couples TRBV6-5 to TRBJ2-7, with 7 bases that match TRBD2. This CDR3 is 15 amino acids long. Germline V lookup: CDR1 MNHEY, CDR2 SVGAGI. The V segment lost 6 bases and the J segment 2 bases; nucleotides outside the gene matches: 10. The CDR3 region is CASRSLGGVPYEQYF. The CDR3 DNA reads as TGTGCCAGCAGGTCACTGGGGGGGGTTCCCTACGAGCAGTACTTC.

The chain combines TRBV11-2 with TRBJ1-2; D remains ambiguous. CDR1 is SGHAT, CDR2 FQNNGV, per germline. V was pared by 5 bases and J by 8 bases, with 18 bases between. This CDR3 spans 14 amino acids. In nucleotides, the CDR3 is TGTGCCAGCAGCCCAGGTTCGGCCCAAGTCGGCTACACCTTC. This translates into CASSPGSAQVGYTF.

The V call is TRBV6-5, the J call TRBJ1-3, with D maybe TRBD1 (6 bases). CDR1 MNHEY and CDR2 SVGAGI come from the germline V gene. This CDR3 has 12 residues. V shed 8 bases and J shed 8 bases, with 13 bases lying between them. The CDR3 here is CASQGHEDTIYF. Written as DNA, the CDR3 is TGTGCCAGCCAGGGACACGAGGACACCATATATTTT.

The CDR3 loop reads CASSFGQITTEAFF. CDR3 nucleotides: TGTGCCAGCAGCTTCGGACAGATAACCACTGAAGCTTTCTTT. This chain joins TRBV5-4 and TRBJ1-1; possibly TRBD1 for D (6 bases). The CDR3 contains 14 residues. V shed 2 bases and J shed 4 bases, with 12 bases lying between them. The germline gives CDR1 SGHNT, CDR2 YYREEE (reference sequence).

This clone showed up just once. CDR3 region: CASSWTGGEGKNEQFF. CDR3 DNA: TGCGCCAGCAGTTGGACAGGGGGTGAGGGGAAAAATGAGCAGTTCTTC. The chain recombines TRBV10-2 with TRBJ2-1; 10 nucleotides align to TRBD1. Germline CDR1 is WSHSY and CDR2 is SAAADI. Losses at the gene ends were 5 bases for V and 7 bases for J; bases not matched to a gene: 11. The CDR3 sequence is 16 residues long.

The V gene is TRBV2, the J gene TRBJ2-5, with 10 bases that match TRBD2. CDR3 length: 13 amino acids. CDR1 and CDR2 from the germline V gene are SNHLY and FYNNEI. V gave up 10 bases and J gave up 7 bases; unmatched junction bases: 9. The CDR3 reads CATNSGGGGTQYF. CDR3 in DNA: TGTGCCACCAACAGCGGGGGGGGTGGGACCCAGTACTTC.

The CDR3 region is CASSSPTGPLYEQYF. The DNA for the CDR3 is TGTGCCAGCAGCTCCCCGACAGGTCCCCTCTACGAGCAGTACTTC. The chain links TRBV7-9 to TRBJ2-7; D perhaps matches TRBD1 (6 bases). The germline V gene encodes CDR1 SEHNR and CDR2 FQNEAQ (reference sequence). V gave up 4 bases and J gave up 3 bases, with 16 bases separating them. The CDR3 runs 15 residues.

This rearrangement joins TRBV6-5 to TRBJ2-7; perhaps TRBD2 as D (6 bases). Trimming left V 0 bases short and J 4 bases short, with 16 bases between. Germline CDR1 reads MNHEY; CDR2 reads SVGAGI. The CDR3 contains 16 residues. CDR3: CASSYSTGEEDYEQYF. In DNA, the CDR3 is TGTGCCAGCAGTTACTCGACGGGGGAGGAAGATTACGAGCAGTACTTC.

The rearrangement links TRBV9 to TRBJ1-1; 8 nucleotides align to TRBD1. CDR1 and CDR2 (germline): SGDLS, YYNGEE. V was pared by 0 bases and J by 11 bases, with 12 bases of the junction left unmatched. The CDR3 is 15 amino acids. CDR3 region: CASSVEPGGAQYAFF. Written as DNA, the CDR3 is TGTGCCAGCAGCGTAGAGCCAGGGGGCGCGCAGTATGCTTTCTTT.

CDR3 residues: CASSQGTASIEQYF. The CDR3 DNA reads as TGTGCCAGCAGCCAAGGGACAGCTTCCATCGAGCAGTACTTC. V gene TRBV3-1 (or the pseudogene TRBV3-2) combines with J gene TRBJ2-7, with D perhaps matching TRBD1 (6 bases). The V end lost 1 base, the J end lost 6 bases, and 13 bases lay between the germline ends. The CDR3 runs 14 residues. Looked up from germline, CDR1 is LGHDT and CDR2 is YNNKEL (reference sequence).

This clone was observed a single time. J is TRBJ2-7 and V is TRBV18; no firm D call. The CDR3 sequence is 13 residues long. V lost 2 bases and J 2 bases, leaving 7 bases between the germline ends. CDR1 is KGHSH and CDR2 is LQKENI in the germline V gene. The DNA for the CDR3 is TGTGCCAGCTCACCAGCCAGTGCCTACGAGCAGTACTTC. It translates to CASSPASAYEQYF.

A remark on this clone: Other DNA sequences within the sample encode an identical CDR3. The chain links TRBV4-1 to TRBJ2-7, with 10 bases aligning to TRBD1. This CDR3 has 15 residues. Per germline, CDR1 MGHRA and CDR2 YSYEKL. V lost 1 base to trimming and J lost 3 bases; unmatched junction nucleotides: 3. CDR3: CASSQGQGASYEQYF. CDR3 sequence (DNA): TGCGCCAGCAGCCAAGGACAGGGGGCGAGCTACGAGCAGTACTTC.

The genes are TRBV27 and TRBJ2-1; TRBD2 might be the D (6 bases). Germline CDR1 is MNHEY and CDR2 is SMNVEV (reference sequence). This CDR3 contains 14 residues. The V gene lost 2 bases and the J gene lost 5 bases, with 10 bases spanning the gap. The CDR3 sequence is CASSLAGYNNEQFF. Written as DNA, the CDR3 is TGTGCCAGCAGTTTAGCGGGGTACAACAATGAGCAGTTCTTC.

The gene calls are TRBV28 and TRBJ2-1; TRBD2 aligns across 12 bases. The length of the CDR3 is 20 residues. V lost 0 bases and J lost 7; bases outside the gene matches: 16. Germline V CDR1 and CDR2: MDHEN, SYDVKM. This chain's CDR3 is CASSLWVLIASGRARNEQFF. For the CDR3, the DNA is TGTGCCAGCAGTTTATGGGTACTCATCGCTAGCGGGAGGGCCAGGAATGAGCAGTTCTTC. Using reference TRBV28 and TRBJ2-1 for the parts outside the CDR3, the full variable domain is DVKVTQSSRYLVKRTGEKVFLECVQDMDHENMFWYRQDPGLGLRLIYFSYDVKMKEKGDIPEGYSVSREKKERFSLILESASTNQTSMYLCASSLWVLIASGRARNEQFFGPGTRLTVL.

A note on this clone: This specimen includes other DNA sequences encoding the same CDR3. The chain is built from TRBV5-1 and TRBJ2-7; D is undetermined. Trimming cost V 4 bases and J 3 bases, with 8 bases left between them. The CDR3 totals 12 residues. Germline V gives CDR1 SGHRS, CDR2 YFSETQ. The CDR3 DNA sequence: TGCGCCAGCAGCCTTAACGGCTACGAGCAGTACTTC. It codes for CASSLNGYEQYF.

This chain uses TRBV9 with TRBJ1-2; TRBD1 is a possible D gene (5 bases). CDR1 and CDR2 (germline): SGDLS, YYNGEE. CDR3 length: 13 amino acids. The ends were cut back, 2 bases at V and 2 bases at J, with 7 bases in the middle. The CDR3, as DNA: TGTGCCAGCAGCGTCCCAGGGAACTATGGCTACACCTTC. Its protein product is CASSVPGNYGYTF. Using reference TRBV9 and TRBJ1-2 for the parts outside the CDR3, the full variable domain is DSGVTQTPKHLITATGQRVTLRCSPRSGDLSVYWYQQSLDQGLQFLIQYYNGEERAKGNILERFSAQQFPDLHSELNLSSLELGDSALYFCASSVPGNYGYTFGSGTRLTVV.

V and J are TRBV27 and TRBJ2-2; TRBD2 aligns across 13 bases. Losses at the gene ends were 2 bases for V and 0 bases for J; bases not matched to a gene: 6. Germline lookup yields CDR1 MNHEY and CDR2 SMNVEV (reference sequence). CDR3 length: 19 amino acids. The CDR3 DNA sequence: TGTGCCAGCAGTTTAGTAGGGGGACTAGCGGGGTCGAACACCGGGGAGCTGTTTTTT. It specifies CASSLVGGLAGSNTGELFF.

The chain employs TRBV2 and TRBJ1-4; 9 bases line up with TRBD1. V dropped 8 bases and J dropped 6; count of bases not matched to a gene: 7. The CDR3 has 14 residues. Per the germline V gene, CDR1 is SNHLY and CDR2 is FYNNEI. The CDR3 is CASFEGDRDEKLFF. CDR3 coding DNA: TGTGCCAGCTTCGAGGGGGACAGGGATGAAAAACTGTTTTTT.

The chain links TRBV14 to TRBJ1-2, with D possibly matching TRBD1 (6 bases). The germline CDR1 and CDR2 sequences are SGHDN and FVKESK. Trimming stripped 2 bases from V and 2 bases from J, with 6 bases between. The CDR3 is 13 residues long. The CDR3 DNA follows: TGTGCCAGCAGCCAAACAGGGAACTATGGCTACACCTTC. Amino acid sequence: CASSQTGNYGYTF.

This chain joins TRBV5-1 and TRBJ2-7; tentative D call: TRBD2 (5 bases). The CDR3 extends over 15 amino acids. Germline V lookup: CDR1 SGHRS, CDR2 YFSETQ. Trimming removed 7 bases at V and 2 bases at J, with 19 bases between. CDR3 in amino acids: CASAIAAASAYEQYF. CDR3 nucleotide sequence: TGCGCCAGCGCGATCGCAGCGGCATCTGCCTACGAGCAGTACTTC.

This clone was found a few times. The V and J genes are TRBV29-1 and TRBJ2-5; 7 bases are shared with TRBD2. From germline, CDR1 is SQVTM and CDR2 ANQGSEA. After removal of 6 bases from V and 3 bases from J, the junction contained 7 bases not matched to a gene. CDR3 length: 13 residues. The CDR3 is CSVAGDSEETQYF. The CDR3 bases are TGCAGCGTCGCGGGGGATTCGGAAGAGACCCAGTACTTC. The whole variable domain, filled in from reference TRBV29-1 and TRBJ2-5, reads SAVISQKPSRDICQRGTSLTIQCQVDSQVTMMFWYRQQPGQSLTLIATANQGSEATYESGFVIDKFPISRPNLTFSTLTVSNMSPEDSSIYLCSVAGDSEETQYFGPGTRLLVL.

The CDR3 nucleotides read TGTGCCAGCAGTTGGAATGGGGGGACTGAAGCTTTCTTT. Protein product: CASSWNGGTEAFF. This sequence joins TRBV12-3 or TRBV12-4 and TRBJ1-1; maybe TRBD1 (5 bases). V was shortened by 4 bases and J by 5 bases, with 11 bases between the two germline ends. This CDR3 is built from 13 residues.

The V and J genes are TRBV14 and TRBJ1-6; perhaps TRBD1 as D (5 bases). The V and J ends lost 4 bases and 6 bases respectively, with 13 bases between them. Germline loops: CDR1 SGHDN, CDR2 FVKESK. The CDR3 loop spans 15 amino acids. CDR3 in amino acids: CASSRGGVGNSPLHF. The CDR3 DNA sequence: TGTGCCAGCAGCCGAGGAGGGGTTGGTAATTCACCCCTCCACTTT.

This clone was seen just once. CDR3 coding DNA: TGTGCCACCAGTTCCAGAATACAGGGGCTCGCGGCTACAACTAATGAAAAACTGTTTTTT. Encoded protein: CATSSRIQGLAATTNEKLFF. This chain joins TRBV24-1 and TRBJ1-4; 7 bases align to TRBD1. Germline values: CDR1 KGHDR, CDR2 SFDVKD. V was clipped by 6 bases and J by 0 bases; unmatched bases: 18. There are 20 residues in the CDR3.

The CDR3 is CASREQLGYEQYF. The DNA for the CDR3 is TGTGCCAGCAGGGAGCAACTTGGCTACGAGCAGTACTTC. This chain joins TRBV7-2 and TRBJ2-7; D not resolved. Trimming removed 6 bases at V and 3 bases at J, with 12 bases between. The V gene's germline CDR1 is SGHTA and CDR2 FQGNSA. This CDR3 spans 13 amino acids. Looking up the rest from reference TRBV7-2 and TRBJ2-7 gives the full variable domain: GAGVSQSPSNKVTEKGKDVELRCDPISGHTALYWYRQSLGQGLEFLIYFQGNSAPDKSGLPSDRFSAERTGGSVSTLTIQRTQQEDSAVYLCASREQLGYEQYFGPGTRLTVT.